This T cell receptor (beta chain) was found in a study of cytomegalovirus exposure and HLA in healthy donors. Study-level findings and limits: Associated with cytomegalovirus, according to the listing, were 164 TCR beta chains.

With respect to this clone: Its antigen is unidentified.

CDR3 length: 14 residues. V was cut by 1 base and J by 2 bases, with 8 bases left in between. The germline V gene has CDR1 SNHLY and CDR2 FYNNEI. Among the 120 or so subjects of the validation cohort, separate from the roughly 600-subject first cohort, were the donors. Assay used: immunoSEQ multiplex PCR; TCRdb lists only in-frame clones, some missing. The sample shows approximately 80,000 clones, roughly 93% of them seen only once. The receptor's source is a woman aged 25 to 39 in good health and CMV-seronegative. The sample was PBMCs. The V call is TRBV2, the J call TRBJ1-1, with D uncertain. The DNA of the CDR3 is TGTGCCAGCAGTGAAGTCGGGGTTAACACTGAAGCTTTCTTT. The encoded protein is CASSEVGVNTEAFF.